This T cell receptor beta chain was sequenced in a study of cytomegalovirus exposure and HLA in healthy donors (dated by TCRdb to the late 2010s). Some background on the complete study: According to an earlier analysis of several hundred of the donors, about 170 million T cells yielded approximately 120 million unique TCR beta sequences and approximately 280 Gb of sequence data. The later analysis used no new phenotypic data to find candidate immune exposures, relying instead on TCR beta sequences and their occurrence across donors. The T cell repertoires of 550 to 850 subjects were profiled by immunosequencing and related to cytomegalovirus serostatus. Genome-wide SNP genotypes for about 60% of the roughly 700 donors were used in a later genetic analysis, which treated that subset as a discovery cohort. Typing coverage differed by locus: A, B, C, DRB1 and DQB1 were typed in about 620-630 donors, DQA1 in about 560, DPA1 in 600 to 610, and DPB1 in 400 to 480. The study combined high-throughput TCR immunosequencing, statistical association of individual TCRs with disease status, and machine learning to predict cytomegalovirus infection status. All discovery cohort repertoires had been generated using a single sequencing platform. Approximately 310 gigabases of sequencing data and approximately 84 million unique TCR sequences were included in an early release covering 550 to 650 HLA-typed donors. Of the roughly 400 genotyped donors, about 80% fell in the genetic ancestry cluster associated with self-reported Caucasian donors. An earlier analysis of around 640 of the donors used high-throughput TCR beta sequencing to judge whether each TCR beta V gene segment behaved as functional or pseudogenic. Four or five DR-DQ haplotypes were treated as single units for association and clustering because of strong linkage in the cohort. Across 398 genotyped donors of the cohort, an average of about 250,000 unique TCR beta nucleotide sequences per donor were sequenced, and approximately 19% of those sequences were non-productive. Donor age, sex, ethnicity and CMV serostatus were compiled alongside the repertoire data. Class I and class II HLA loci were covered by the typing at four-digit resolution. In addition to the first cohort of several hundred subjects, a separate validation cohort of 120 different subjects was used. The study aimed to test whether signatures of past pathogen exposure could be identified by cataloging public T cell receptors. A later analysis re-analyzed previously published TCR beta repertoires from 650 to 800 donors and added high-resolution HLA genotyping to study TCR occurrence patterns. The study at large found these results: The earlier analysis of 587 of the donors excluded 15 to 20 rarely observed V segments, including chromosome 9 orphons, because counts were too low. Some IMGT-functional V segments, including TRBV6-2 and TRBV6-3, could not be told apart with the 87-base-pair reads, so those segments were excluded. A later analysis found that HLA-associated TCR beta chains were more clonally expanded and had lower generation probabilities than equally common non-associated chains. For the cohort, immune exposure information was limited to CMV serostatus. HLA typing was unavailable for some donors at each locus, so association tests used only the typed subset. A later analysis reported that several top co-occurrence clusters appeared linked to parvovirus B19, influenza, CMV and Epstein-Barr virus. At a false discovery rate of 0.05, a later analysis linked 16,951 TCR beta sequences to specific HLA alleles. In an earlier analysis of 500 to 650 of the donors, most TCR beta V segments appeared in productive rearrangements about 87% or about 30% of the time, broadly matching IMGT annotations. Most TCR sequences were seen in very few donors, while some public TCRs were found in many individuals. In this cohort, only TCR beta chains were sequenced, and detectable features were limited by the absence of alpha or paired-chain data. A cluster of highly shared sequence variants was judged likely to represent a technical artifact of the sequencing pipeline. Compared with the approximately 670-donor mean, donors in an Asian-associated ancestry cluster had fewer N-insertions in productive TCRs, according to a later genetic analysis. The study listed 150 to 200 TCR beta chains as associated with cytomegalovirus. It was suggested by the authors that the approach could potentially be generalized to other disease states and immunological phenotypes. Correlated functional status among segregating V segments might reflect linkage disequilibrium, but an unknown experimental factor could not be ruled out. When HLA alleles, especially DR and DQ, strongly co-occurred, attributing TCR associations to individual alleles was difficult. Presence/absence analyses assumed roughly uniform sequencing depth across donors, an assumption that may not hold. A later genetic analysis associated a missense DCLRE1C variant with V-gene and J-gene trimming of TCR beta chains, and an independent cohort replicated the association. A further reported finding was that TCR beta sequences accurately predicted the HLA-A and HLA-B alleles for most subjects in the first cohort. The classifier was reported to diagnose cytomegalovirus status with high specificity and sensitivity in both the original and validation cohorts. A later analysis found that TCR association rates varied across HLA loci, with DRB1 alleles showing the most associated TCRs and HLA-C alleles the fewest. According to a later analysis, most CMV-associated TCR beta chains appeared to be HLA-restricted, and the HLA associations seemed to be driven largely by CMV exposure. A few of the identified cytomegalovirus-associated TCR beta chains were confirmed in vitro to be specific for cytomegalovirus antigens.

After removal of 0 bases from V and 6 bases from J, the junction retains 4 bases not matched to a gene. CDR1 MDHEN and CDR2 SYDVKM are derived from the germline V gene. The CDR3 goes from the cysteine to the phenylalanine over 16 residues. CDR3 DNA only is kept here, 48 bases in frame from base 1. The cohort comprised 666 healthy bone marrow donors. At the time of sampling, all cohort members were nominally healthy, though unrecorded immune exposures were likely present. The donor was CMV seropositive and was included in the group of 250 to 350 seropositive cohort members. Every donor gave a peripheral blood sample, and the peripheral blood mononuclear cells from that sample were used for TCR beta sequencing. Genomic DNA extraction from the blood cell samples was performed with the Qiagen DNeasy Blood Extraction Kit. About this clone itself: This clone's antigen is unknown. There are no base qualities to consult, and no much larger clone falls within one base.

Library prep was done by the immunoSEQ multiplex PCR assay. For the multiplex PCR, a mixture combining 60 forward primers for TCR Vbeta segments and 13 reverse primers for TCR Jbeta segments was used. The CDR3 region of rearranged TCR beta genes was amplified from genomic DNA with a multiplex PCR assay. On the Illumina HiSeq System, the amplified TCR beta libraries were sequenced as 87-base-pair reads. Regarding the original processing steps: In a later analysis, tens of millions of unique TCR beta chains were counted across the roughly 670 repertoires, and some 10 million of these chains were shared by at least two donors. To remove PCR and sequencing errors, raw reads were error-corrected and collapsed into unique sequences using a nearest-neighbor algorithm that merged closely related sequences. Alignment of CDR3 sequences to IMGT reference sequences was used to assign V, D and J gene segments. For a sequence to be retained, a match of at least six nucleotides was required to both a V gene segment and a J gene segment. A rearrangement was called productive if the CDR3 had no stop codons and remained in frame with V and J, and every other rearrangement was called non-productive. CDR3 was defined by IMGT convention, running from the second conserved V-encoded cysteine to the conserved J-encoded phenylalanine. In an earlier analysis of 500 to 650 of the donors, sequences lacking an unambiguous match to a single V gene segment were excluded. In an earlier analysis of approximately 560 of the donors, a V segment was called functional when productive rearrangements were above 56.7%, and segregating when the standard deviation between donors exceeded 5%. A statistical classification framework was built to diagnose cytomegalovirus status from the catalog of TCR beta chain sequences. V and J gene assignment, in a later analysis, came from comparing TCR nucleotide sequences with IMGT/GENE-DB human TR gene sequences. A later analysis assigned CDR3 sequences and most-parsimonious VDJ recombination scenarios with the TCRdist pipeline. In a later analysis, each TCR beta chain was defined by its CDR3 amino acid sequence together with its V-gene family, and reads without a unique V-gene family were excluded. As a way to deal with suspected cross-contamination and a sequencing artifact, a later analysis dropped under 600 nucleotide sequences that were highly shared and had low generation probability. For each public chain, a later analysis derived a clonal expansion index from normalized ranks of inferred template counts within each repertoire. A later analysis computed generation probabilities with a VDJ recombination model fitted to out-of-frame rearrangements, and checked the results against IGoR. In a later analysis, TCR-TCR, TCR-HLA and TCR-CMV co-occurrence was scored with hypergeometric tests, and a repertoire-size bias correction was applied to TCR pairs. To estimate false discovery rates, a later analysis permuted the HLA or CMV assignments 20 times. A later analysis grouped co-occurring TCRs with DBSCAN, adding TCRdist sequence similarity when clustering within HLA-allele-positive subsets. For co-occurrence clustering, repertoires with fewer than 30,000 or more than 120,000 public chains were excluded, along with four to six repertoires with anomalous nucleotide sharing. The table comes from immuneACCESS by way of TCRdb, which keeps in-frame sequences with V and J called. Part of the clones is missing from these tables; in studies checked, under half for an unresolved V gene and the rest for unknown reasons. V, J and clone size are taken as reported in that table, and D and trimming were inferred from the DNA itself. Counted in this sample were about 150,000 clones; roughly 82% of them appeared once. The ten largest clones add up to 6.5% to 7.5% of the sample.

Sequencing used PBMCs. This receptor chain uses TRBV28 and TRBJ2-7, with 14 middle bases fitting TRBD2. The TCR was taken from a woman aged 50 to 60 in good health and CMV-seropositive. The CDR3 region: CASSLWTSGGAGEQYF. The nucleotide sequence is TGTGCCAGCAGTTTATGGACTAGCGGGGGGGCCGGCGAGCAGTACTTC. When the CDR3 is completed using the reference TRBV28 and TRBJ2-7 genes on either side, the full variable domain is DVKVTQSSRYLVKRTGEKVFLECVQDMDHENMFWYRQDPGLGLRLIYFSYDVKMKEKGDIPEGYSVSREKKERFSLILESASTNQTSMYLCASSLWTSGGAGEQYFGPGTRLTVT.